Here is one TCR beta chain with its context. This entry comes from a study of blood T cell repertoires in COVID-19. The overall study: Collection of acute and convalescent COVID-19 samples took place in the United States, Italy and Spain.

Profiled with immunoSEQ multiplex PCR; TCRdb holds only in-frame clones, not every one. Of approximately 89,000 clones in the sample, 80% were seen once. V lost 3 bases, J lost 3 bases, and 9 bases lay in between. Germline lookup yields CDR1 LGHDT and CDR2 YNNKEL (reference sequence). The CDR3 extends over 13 amino acids. This chain connects TRBV3-1 (or the pseudogene TRBV3-2) to TRBJ2-7; no definite D call. Material: peripheral blood. The sequence came from a woman aged 80 or over with acute or convalescent COVID-19. In nucleotides, the CDR3 is TGTGCCAGCAGCCAGGGCACCATCTACGAGCAGTACTTC. Translated, it gives CASSQGTIYEQYF.